The rows below give T cell receptor beta chains drawn from one sample of a study of T cells in Graves' hyperthyroidism and ophthalmopathy. TCRdb reanalysed the multiplex PCR reads using MiXCR and keeps one entry per CDR3 protein. The top ten hold 15% to 20% of the sample, which has fewer than 600,000 distinct CDR3 sequences, about 15% seen once. The sequencing sample was made of blood. Source of these receptors: a woman in her late teens or twenties with Graves' hyperthyroidism. The conserved cysteine and the conserved F or W are not part of the CDR3 here. The listing skips clone size in some rows; elsewhere it reads once, few, many or a size class.

size	V	J	CDR3
few	TRBV20-1	TRBJ1-2	SAQDVAGSQGYT
few	TRBV9	TRBJ1-5	ASSVGSDQPQH
NA	TRBV3-1	TRBJ1-1	ASSQDGGQGAF
many	TRBV15	TRBJ2-7	ATSRAPQGAVGSYEQY
NA	TRBV5-6	TRBJ2-2	ASSLRGGRFGGELF
NA	TRBV6-1	TRBJ2-1	ASSEASRGLTGDEQF
few	TRBV20-1	TRBJ1-1	SALSSKSNTEAF
many	TRBV7-2	TRBJ1-5	ASSDLGNQPQH
many	TRBV27	TRBJ1-4	ASSFQGAPTNEKLF
many	TRBV6-1	TRBJ1-5	ASSGNGRGQPQH
many	TRBV11-2	TRBJ2-1	ASSSWTSRGGEQF
many	TRBV27	TRBJ2-7	ASRRTSSYEQY
few	TRBV2	TRBJ1-3	ASSGGGSGNTIY
many	TRBV30	TRBJ2-2	AWTIGNTGELF
few	TRBV5-1	TRBJ1-1	ASSLASVTEAF
NA	TRBV2	TRBJ1-3	ASSRYRTVSGNTIY